This note documents a single T cell receptor beta chain sequence. Its target is not known. The V gene's germline CDR1 is SGHRS and CDR2 YFSETQ. Deletions cut 3 bases from V and 0 bases from J, with 7 bases between. The length of the CDR3 is 14 residues. These data belong to a study of T cell repertoires in cytomegalovirus infection. Study-wide background: Evidence of both CMV infection and a matching HLA type came from public TCR beta signatures.

TCRdb analysed the reads with MiXCR anew, one entry per CDR3 protein. This sample yields around 180,000 distinct CDR3 sequences, of which around 20% are seen a single time; roughly 2.9% belongs to the top ten. The study, taken as a whole, reports: CMV carriers with the relevant HLA were identified by cumulative public TCR beta family frequency. The ex vivo response was dominated by HLA-C-restricted CMV-specific TCR beta clonotypes.

The clonotype was recovered from a human donor in good health (CMV status not recorded). Some clones in this sample may be carry-over from other donors' samples. This sequence joins TRBV5-1 and TRBJ1-3, with D unclear. The material sequenced was PBMCs. DNA of the CDR3: TGCGCCAGCAGCTCTTCTAGCTCTGGAAACACCATATATTTT. Translated: CASSSSSSGNTIYF.